This entry lists 23 T cell receptor beta chains sequenced from one sample in a study of cytomegalovirus exposure and HLA in healthy donors. 13 Jbeta primers and 60 Vbeta primers were used for the PCR. Clones were sequenced by immunoSEQ multiplex PCR, and TCRdb holds only the in-frame ones, with some missing. Among about 75,000 clones, roughly 88% were seen once, and the ten largest hold around 18%. The sequenced material came from PBMCs. The receptor set was obtained from a man aged 65 to 79 in good health and CMV-seropositive.

The chain is built from TRBV29-1 and TRBJ2-1; 14 bases align to TRBD2. The CDR3 runs 14 residues. J gave up 5 bases and V 7 bases, and 4 bases lay outside the gene matches. Per germline, CDR1 SQVTM and CDR2 ANQGSEA. The chain's CDR3 is CSGTGLAGDNEQFF. The CDR3 DNA follows: TGCAGCGGAACGGGACTAGCGGGAGACAATGAGCAGTTCTTC.

The chain combines TRBV30 with TRBJ1-1, with no clear D. This CDR3 contains 12 residues. V lost 3 bases and J 5 bases, leaving 10 bases between the germline ends. From germline, CDR1 is GTSNPN and CDR2 SVGIG (reference sequence). The CDR3 nucleotides read TGTGCCTGGAGAACCGGGGTGACTGAAGCTTTCTTT. Its protein is CAWRTGVTEAFF. The whole variable domain, filled in from reference TRBV30 and TRBJ1-1, reads SQTIHQWPATLVQPVGSPLSLECTVEGTSNPNLYWYRQAAGRGLQLLFYSVGIGQISSEVPQNLSASRPQDRQFILSSKKLLLSDSGFYLCAWRTGVTEAFFGQGTRLTVV.

V gene TRBV5-1 combines with J gene TRBJ1-1, with TRBD1 identical over 12 bases. The CDR3 has 15 residues. CDR1 is SGHRS, CDR2 YFSETQ, per germline. Losses at the gene ends were 5 bases for V and 4 bases for J; bases not matched to a gene: 6. This CDR3 reads CASSPGQGAGTEAFF. As DNA, the CDR3 is TGCGCCAGCAGTCCGGGACAGGGGGCCGGCACTGAAGCTTTCTTT.

V gene TRBV25-1 combines with J gene TRBJ2-7; perhaps TRBD2 as D (6 bases). Germline lookup yields CDR1 MGHDK and CDR2 SYGVNS. Trimming left V 3 bases short and J 0 bases short, with 12 bases between. The CDR3 is made up of 15 amino acids. The CDR3 DNA follows: TGTGCCAGCAGTGATCCGGGGGACCGCTCCTACGAGCAGTACTTC. Amino acid sequence: CASSDPGDRSYEQYF.

The chain joins TRBV7-2 to TRBJ2-1, with a weak D call TRBD2 (6 bases). This CDR3 is 16 amino acids long. The germline V and J ends were trimmed by 1 base and 10 bases, with 20 bases remaining between them. CDR1 SGHTA and CDR2 FQGNSA come from the germline V gene. The DNA of the CDR3 is TGTGCCAGCAGCTTAGAAGGAGGGAGGCGCAAGAGGGAGCAGTTCTTC. Amino acid sequence: CASSLEGGRRKREQFF.

The chain has TRBV15 and TRBJ2-5, with D perhaps matching TRBD1 (5 bases). Germline V gene lookup returns CDR1 LNHNV and CDR2 YYDKDF (reference sequence). The CDR3 has 15 amino acids. V was pared by 5 bases and J by 2 bases, with 15 bases between. The CDR3: CATSQGRQSQETQYF. In nucleotides, the CDR3 is TGTGCCACCAGCCAGGGCCGACAGTCGCAAGAGACCCAGTACTTC.

The rearrangement links TRBV19 to TRBJ2-2, with 7 bases that match TRBD1. Per the germline V gene, CDR1 is LNHDA and CDR2 is SQIVND (reference sequence). Losses at the gene ends were 3 bases for V and 4 bases for J; bases not matched to a gene: 5. The CDR3 totals 15 residues. The CDR3 reads CASSMAGGGTGELFF. The CDR3 nucleotides read TGTGCCAGTAGTATGGCAGGGGGTGGCACCGGGGAGCTGTTTTTT.

The CDR3 loop is CASTTDRGQYGYTF. The CDR3 DNA reads as TGTGCCAGCACGACCGACAGGGGGCAATATGGCTACACCTTC. The chain carries TRBV7-2 and TRBJ1-2; 10 bases align to TRBD1. J lost 5 bases, V lost 7 bases, and 7 bases had no gene match. The germline V gene has CDR1 SGHTA and CDR2 FQGNSA. The length of the CDR3 is 14 residues.

The rearrangement links TRBV6-6 to TRBJ1-3; no firm D call. Germline V lookup: CDR1 MNHNY, CDR2 SVGAGI (reference sequence). Deletions cut 3 bases from V and 0 bases from J, with 6 bases between. The CDR3 runs 14 residues. The CDR3 coding sequence is TGTGCCAGCAGTTATTCGAGCTCTGGAAACACCATATATTTT. Translated, it gives CASSYSSSGNTIYF.

The chain combines TRBV2 with TRBJ2-7; 7 nucleotides line up with TRBD2. After removal of 9 bases from V and 4 bases from J, the junction contained 6 bases not matched to a gene. CDR1 is SNHLY and CDR2 is FYNNEI in the germline V gene. The CDR3 is 12 amino acids. CDR3 DNA sequence: TGTGCCAGGGGGACTACCAGATACGAGCAGTACTTC. Protein: CARGTTRYEQYF.

J is TRBJ2-1 and V is TRBV30, with 9 bases lining up with TRBD2. The CDR3 spans 14 residues. The germline CDR1 and CDR2 sequences are GTSNPN and SVGIG (reference sequence). V was clipped by 2 bases and J by 7 bases; unmatched bases: 6. This CDR3 reads CAWSRGLARNEQFF. For the CDR3, the DNA is TGTGCCTGGAGTCGCGGACTAGCGAGGAATGAGCAGTTCTTC.

The table lists this clone with a count of one. This chain links TRBV28 with TRBJ2-5; tentative D call: TRBD2 (6 bases). This CDR3 contains 11 residues. Trimming pared 11 bases from V and 5 bases from J, leaving 12 bases between. Germline loops: CDR1 MDHEN, CDR2 SYDVKM. Written as DNA, the CDR3 is TGTGCCGTTACTCGGGGGGAGACCCAGTACTTC. Protein sequence: CAVTRGETQYF.

The chain is built from TRBV7-2 and TRBJ2-3; D is undetermined. Germline CDR1 reads SGHTA; CDR2 reads FQGNSA. V was shortened by 0 bases and J by 7 bases, with 5 bases between the two germline ends. This CDR3 comprises 12 residues. CDR3 sequence reads: CASSLARYTQYF. The CDR3 DNA reads as TGTGCCAGCAGCTTAGCGAGGTATACGCAGTATTTT.

The J gene is TRBJ2-1, the V gene TRBV28; perhaps TRBD1 as D (5 bases). Per the germline V gene, CDR1 is MDHEN and CDR2 is SYDVKM. The CDR3 is 14 amino acids. Trimming took 7 bases from V and 5 from J, leaving 15 bases between them. In nucleotides, the CDR3 is TGTGCCAGCACCTACGGACACTCTAACAATGAGCAGTTCTTC. As protein: CASTYGHSNNEQFF.

The V and J genes are TRBV25-1 and TRBJ2-7; 9 nucleotides match TRBD2. The CDR3 is 15 amino acids. The germline gives CDR1 MGHDK, CDR2 SYGVNS. V lost 5 bases, J lost 4 bases, and 9 bases stayed unmatched. Written as DNA, the CDR3 is TGTGCCAGCAGTACGCGGACTAGCGTGGTATACGAGCAGTACTTC. Amino acids: CASSTRTSVVYEQYF.

The chain recombines TRBV7-2 with TRBJ2-1; 9 bases align to TRBD2. The ends lost 5 bases at V and 10 bases at J; junction bases unmatched: 12. The CDR3 totals 15 residues. Germline V lookup: CDR1 SGHTA, CDR2 FQGNSA. This CDR3 is CASSQSGGRSAEQFF. CDR3 coding DNA: TGTGCCAGCAGCCAGAGCGGGGGGAGATCAGCCGAGCAGTTCTTC. The whole variable domain, remainder taken from reference TRBV7-2 and TRBJ2-1, is GAGVSQSPSNKVTEKGKDVELRCDPISGHTALYWYRQSLGQGLEFLIYFQGNSAPDKSGLPSDRFSAERTGGSVSTLTIQRTQQEDSAVYLCASSQSGGRSAEQFFGPGTRLTVL.

This chain uses TRBV5-1 with TRBJ1-3, with a tentative D call TRBD1 (5 bases). Trimming shortened V by 2 bases and J by 2 bases, and 8 bases separated the two germline ends. CDR1 is SGHRS, CDR2 YFSETQ, per germline. The CDR3 loop spans 14 amino acids. CDR3 coding DNA: TGCGCCAGCAGCTTCGGGACTGCTGGAAACACCATATATTTT. Translated: CASSFGTAGNTIYF.

V and J are TRBV9 and TRBJ2-1; 7 bases line up with TRBD2. The CDR3 has 13 amino acids. V lost 1 base, J lost 12 bases, and 7 bases stayed unmatched. From germline, CDR1 is SGDLS and CDR2 YYNGEE. Here the CDR3 DNA reads TGTGCCAGCAGCGTATCGGCGGGAGTTTTGCAGTTCTTC. As protein: CASSVSAGVLQFF.

V usage is TRBV28 and J usage is TRBJ1-2; maybe TRBD1 (6 bases). This CDR3 is 13 amino acids long. The V gene's germline CDR1 is MDHEN and CDR2 SYDVKM. V shed 6 bases and J shed 4 bases, with 12 bases lying between them. The CDR3 spells CASSSGQLYGYTF. CDR3 sequence (DNA): TGTGCCAGCAGCTCCGGACAGCTCTATGGCTACACCTTC.

The CDR3 DNA is TGTGCCATCAGTGAAACAGGGGGCATGGTCTCCTATGGCTACACCTTC. It is translated as CAISETGGMVSYGYTF. This chain joins TRBV10-3 and TRBJ1-2; 9 bases map to TRBD1. From germline, CDR1 is ENHRY and CDR2 SYGVKD. The length of the CDR3 is 16 residues. Germline trimming cut 3 bases from V and 4 bases from J; bases unmatched to any gene: 9.

This chain links TRBV19 with TRBJ2-1; TRBD2 matches at 8 bases. The CDR3 extends over 14 amino acids. Germline-derived CDR1 and CDR2 are LNHDA and SQIVND (reference sequence). V lost 6 bases to trimming and J lost 8 bases; unmatched junction nucleotides: 9. CDR3 region: CASSPSAGADEQFF. CDR3 DNA: TGTGCCAGTAGCCCCTCAGCGGGAGCGGATGAGCAGTTCTTC. Full variable domain (remainder filled in from reference TRBV19 and TRBJ2-1): DGGITQSPKYLFRKEGQNVTLSCEQNLNHDAMYWYRQDPGQGLRLIYYSQIVNDFQKGDIAEGYSVSREKKESFPLTVTSAQKNPTAFYLCASSPSAGADEQFFGPGTRLTVL.

J is TRBJ2-7 and V is TRBV5-1, with 7 bases lining up with TRBD2. After removal of 4 bases from V and 6 bases from J, the junction contained 13 bases not matched to a gene. CDR1 and CDR2 from the germline V gene are SGHRS and YFSETQ. This CDR3 contains 15 residues. Here the CDR3 reads CASSKGTTDPLEQYF. CDR3 DNA: TGCGCCAGCAGCAAGGGGACTACCGACCCTCTCGAGCAGTACTTC.

The chain joins TRBV7-3 to TRBJ2-3; TRBD2 is a possible D gene (6 bases). There are 15 residues in the CDR3. Trimming pared 5 bases from V and 4 bases from J, leaving 16 bases between. Germline CDR1 and CDR2: SGHTA and FQGTGA. In DNA, the CDR3 is TGTGCCAGCAGCCCCATAGCGGAGGCGGCAGATACGCAGTATTTT. Translated: CASSPIAEAADTQYF.